Here is one T cell receptor beta chain with its context. What this receptor recognizes is not known. No base-level quality is on record; no much larger clone is a single base apart. Library prep was done by the immunoSEQ multiplex PCR assay. Turning to the authors' computational methods: To diagnose cytomegalovirus status from the catalog of TCR beta chain sequences, a statistical classification framework was built. TCRdb stores this immuneACCESS table with in-frame sequences only. Part of the clones is absent; in the studies checked, under half of the shortfall reflects unresolved V genes, and no reason is known for the rest. The D gene and trimming were derived from the DNA, and the V and J assignments and clone size from that table. The sample table contains under 100,000 clones; only one count was recorded for 85% to 95% of them. Of the sample, approximately 0.69% is held by the ten largest clones.

The data belong to a study of cytomegalovirus exposure and HLA in healthy donors (dated by TCRdb to between 2016 and 2019). Concerning the study at large: According to a later analysis, the 120 or so validation repertoires were produced on the same platform as the approximately 620 repertoires of the first cohort. The study aimed to test whether cataloging public T cell receptors could reveal signatures of past pathogen exposure. Besides the first cohort of approximately 670 subjects, a separate validation cohort made up of some 110 different subjects was used. To predict cytomegalovirus infection status, the study brought together high-throughput TCR immunosequencing, statistical association of individual TCRs with disease status, and machine learning.

Donors formed part of the validation cohort, which comprised 95 to 150 subjects and was distinct from the first cohort of under 850 subjects. The paper as a whole reports these results and caveats: The classifier was reported to diagnose cytomegalovirus status with high specificity and sensitivity in both the original cohort and the validation cohort. The validation cohort had no HLA typing available for a later analysis, so co-occurrence within that cohort was assessed over all 120 or so repertoires. The study gave a list of about 160 TCR beta chains associated with cytomegalovirus. It was suggested by the authors that the approach could potentially be generalized to other disease states and immunological phenotypes. Most TCR sequences were seen in very few donors, while some public TCRs were found in many individuals. A later analysis found that TCRs clustered in the first cohort also tended to co-occur in the roughly 120 validation repertoires, with 94% of cluster scores above 0. In vitro tests confirmed that a few of the cytomegalovirus-associated TCR beta chains recognize cytomegalovirus antigens.

In the germline V gene, CDR1 corresponds to LGHNA and CDR2 to YSLEER. Trimming at the junction amounts to 3 bases on V and 4 bases on J, and the germline ends lie 15 bases apart. Including cysteine and phenylalanine, the CDR3 has 15 amino acids. The CDR3 DNA has 45 bases and is translated from base 1. The chain joins TRBV4-3 to TRBJ2-5; TRBD2 might be the D gene, on 7 matching bases. What was sequenced was PBMCs. The TCR comes from a woman between 18 and 29 years old in good health and CMV-seronegative. In nucleotides, the sequence is TGCGCCAGCAGCCAGAGTAGGGGGGGGGCAGAGACCCAGTACTTC. It specifies CASSQSRGGAETQYF.